This T cell receptor beta chain was sequenced in a study of early T cells in non-severe SARS-CoV-2 infection. Study context: Unsorted whole blood bulk RNA was sequenced, with unpaired chains. Regarding the study as a whole: Private and CD4 specificities were missed by VDJdb matching, skewed to anti-spike CD8.

Individual cDNA molecules were tagged with unique molecular identifiers, the study reported. One entry per CDR3 protein, called by TCRdb with MiXCR from the 5' RACE reads. There are some 29,000 distinct CDR3 sequences in the sample; about 5.7% occur only once, and less than 6% lies in the top ten. This clonotype was seen many times. What it recognizes is unknown. Germline CDR1 and CDR2: SGHRS and YFSETQ. The CDR3 is 15 amino acids. V dropped 0 bases and J dropped 0 bases, with 7 bases sitting between them. Sequenced: whole blood. The TCR was taken from an adult who was a healthcare worker with PCR-confirmed SARS-CoV-2 infection or an uninfected control (not recorded which). V and J are TRBV5-1 and TRBJ1-5; D is unclear. The CDR3 spells CASSLAGISNQPQHF. The DNA for the CDR3 is TGCGCCAGCAGCTTGGCCGGGATTAGCAATCAGCCCCAGCATTTT. The full variable domain, its missing parts supplied by reference TRBV5-1 and TRBJ1-5, is KAGVTQTPRYLIKTRGQQVTLSCSPISGHRSVSWYQQTPGQGLQFLFEYFSETQRNKGNFPGRFSGRQFSNSRSEMNVSTLELGDSALYLCASSLAGISNQPQHFGDGTRLSIL.